Presented here are 10 T cell receptor beta chains from one specimen sequenced in a study of shared clonotypes between healthy human individuals. Profiled with immunoSEQ multiplex PCR; TCRdb holds only in-frame clones, not every one. This sample has roughly 300,000 clones, with roughly 84% found just once. The sequenced material came from memory CD8+ T cells sorted from blood. Subset defined: CD45RO+ cells pooled with CCR7-negative TemRA cells. These receptors were obtained from a man younger than 30 in good health.

The chain recombines TRBV10-2 with TRBJ2-1, with 10 positions matching TRBD2. The V and J ends lost 2 bases and 0 bases, in that order; junction bases with no gene match: 13. The CDR3 covers 20 residues. Germline-derived CDR1 and CDR2 are WSHSY and SAAADI. CDR3 nucleotides: TGCGCCAGCAGTGAGAGGCTGGGAGCTAGCGGGGGTAGCTCCTACAATGAGCAGTTCTTC. Translation gives CASSERLGASGGSSYNEQFF.

V gene TRBV5-1 combines with J gene TRBJ2-1, with 10 bases aligning to TRBD2. CDR1 and CDR2 (germline): SGHRS, YFSETQ. Germline trimming cut 3 bases from V and 6 bases from J; bases unmatched to any gene: 3. This CDR3 comprises 14 residues. CDR3 in DNA: TGCGCCAGCAGCTGGGCTAGCGGGAGCAATGAGCAGTTCTTC. Translated, it gives CASSWASGSNEQFF.

The chain couples TRBV19 to TRBJ2-7; possibly TRBD1 for D (6 bases). CDR1 and CDR2 from the germline V gene are LNHDA and SQIVND (reference sequence). Deletions cut 4 bases from V and 3 bases from J, with 7 bases between. The CDR3 is 12 amino acids. CDR3 in DNA: TGTGCCAGTAGTAGGGACAACTACGAGCAGTACTTC. Translation gives CASSRDNYEQYF.

The chain uses TRBV28 and TRBJ2-7; tentatively, D is TRBD1 or TRBD2 (5 bases each). The CDR3 runs 14 residues. With 5 bases removed from V and 5 bases from J, the gap between germline ends came to 16 bases. Germline V gene sequence: CDR1 MDHEN, CDR2 SYDVKM. DNA of the CDR3: TGTGCCAGCAGTGGGACGGGCCACCTGGACGAGCAGTACTTC. It encodes CASSGTGHLDEQYF. Together with reference TRBV28 and TRBJ2-7, the CDR3 gives the full variable domain: DVKVTQSSRYLVKRTGEKVFLECVQDMDHENMFWYRQDPGLGLRLIYFSYDVKMKEKGDIPEGYSVSREKKERFSLILESASTNQTSMYLCASSGTGHLDEQYFGPGTRLTVT.

The chain combines TRBV5-1 with TRBJ1-1; D unresolved. The CDR3 runs to 16 residues. Germline CDR1 and CDR2: SGHRS and YFSETQ. V gave up 2 bases and J gave up 0 bases, with 14 bases separating them. CDR3: CASSFMSGIMNTEAFF. The CDR3 nucleotides read TGCGCCAGCAGCTTTATGTCAGGAATAATGAACACTGAAGCTTTCTTT.

CDR3 loop: CASSSGPGRSYEQYF. In DNA, the CDR3 is TGTGCCAGCAGTTCCGGGCCTGGTCGGTCCTACGAGCAGTACTTC. V and J are TRBV27 and TRBJ2-7; no reliable D call. V was trimmed by 4 bases and J by 1 base, leaving 14 bases between them. The CDR3 sequence is 15 residues long. Germline CDR1 and CDR2: MNHEY and SMNVEV (reference sequence).

The chain recombines TRBV4-1 with TRBJ1-6; weak D call: TRBD1 (5 bases). There are 14 residues in the CDR3. Germline V gene sequence: CDR1 MGHRA, CDR2 YSYEKL. Trimming took 5 bases from V and 10 from J, leaving 15 bases between them. The CDR3 spells CASSFQGPLSPLHF. Here the CDR3 DNA reads TGCGCCAGCAGCTTTCAGGGACCGCTGTCACCCCTCCACTTT.

This clone was seen many times. The CDR3 loop reads CASSQGTSDYNEQFF. The CDR3 DNA is TGCGCCAGCAGCCAAGGGACTAGCGACTACAATGAGCAGTTCTTC. The chain couples TRBV4-3 to TRBJ2-1; 9 bases agree with TRBD2. CDR1 LGHNA and CDR2 YSLEER come from the germline V gene. The J segment lost 3 bases and the V segment lost 1 base, leaving 1 base of the junction unmatched. CDR3 size: 15 residues.

The chain is built from TRBV4-3 and TRBJ1-5, with no clear D. The germline V gene has CDR1 LGHNA and CDR2 YSLEER. V lost 0 bases, J lost 3 bases, and 9 bases lay in between. This CDR3 comprises 15 residues. CDR3 loop: CASSQDGSPNQPQHF. CDR3 in DNA: TGCGCCAGCAGCCAAGACGGTAGTCCCAATCAGCCCCAGCATTTT.

The chain carries TRBV15 and TRBJ2-2; D is unresolved. CDR1 is LNHNV and CDR2 is YYDKDF in the germline V gene (reference sequence). Trimming left V 6 bases short and J 1 base short, with 6 bases between. The CDR3 runs 13 residues. CDR3 nucleotides: TGTGCCACCAGGAGGCAGAACACCGGGGAGCTGTTTTTT. It translates to CATRRQNTGELFF.